This TCR beta chain is from a study of identifying expanded T cells in peripheral blood. Points from the study as a whole: Differentially abundant clones: roughly 1.3 between replicates, approximately 15 at 2 to 3 weeks, approximately 18 at four. Clone count variance between approximately two-week samples rose with total template count.

During the collection period, no donor immune events like infections were recorded. Profiled with immunoSEQ multiplex PCR; TCRdb holds only in-frame clones, not every one. The sample lists about 78,000 clones, approximately 85% seen once, with about 18% in the top ten. Germline V gene data show CDR1 as SGHRS and CDR2 as YFSETQ. This CDR3 contains 13 residues. The V end was cut by 0 bases, the J end by 4 bases, with 7 bases between. Details on this clone: What it binds is not known.

The sample taken for sequencing was blood. The TCR sequence derives from a person aged 18 to 70 in good health. The chain couples TRBV5-1 to TRBJ1-1; D may be TRBD1 (6 bases). The CDR3 DNA sequence: TGCGCCAGCAGCTTGGCAGGGGTCACTGAAGCTTTCTTT. This gives the protein CASSLAGVTEAFF.